This T cell receptor beta chain was profiled in a study of cytomegalovirus exposure and HLA in healthy donors. Study outcomes and limitations: The tendency of first-cohort TCR clusters to co-occur in the 120 or so validation repertoires was the finding of a later analysis. Rare sequences made up most TCRs, while some public TCRs were found in many donors. Overall, around 160 TCR beta chains were annotated as cytomegalovirus-associated.

With regard to this clone: Its antigen is undetermined.

This table comes from immunoSEQ multiplex PCR, and its TCRdb copy is limited to in-frame clones, with some not included. Of 76,000 or so clones listed, 94% were seen once; the top ten hold roughly 2.1%. Trimming at V came to 4 bases and at J to 7 bases, leaving 5 bases not matched to a gene. Germline-derived CDR1 and CDR2 are MDHEN and SYDVKM. This CDR3 is built from 14 residues. The rearrangement links TRBV28 to TRBJ2-2; 8 positions agree with TRBD2. Sequencing was performed on PBMCs. This sequence originates from a woman younger than 30 in good health and CMV-seronegative. The CDR3: CASSSPGGVGELFF. In DNA form, the CDR3 reads TGTGCCAGCAGTTCCCCGGGAGGGGTCGGGGAGCTGTTTTTT.